The clone carrying this T cell receptor (beta chain) was seen repeatedly, ten times or more. Its antigen is undetermined. Each TCR beta library was made by quantitative 5'-RACE that incorporated molecular barcodes. In TCRdb, the 5' RACE reads were re-called with MiXCR into one record per CDR3 protein. The sample lists about 160,000 distinct CDR3 sequences, approximately 20% occurring once. This entry is derived from a study of CD8 T cells in ankylosing spondylitis. Findings and limits, study-wide: Researchers report that disease-linked clones proved CD8+ and relatively rare in peripheral blood. In reactive arthritis synovial fluid and blood, some motif variants had been reported before.

Trimming took off 3 bases at V and 4 bases at J, with 10 bases between the two ends. Germline assignment: CDR1 DFQATT and CDR2 SNEGSKA (reference sequence). The CDR3 has 14 residues. Specimen: blood, either unsorted or a sorted T cell fraction (not recorded which). The chain joins TRBV20-1 to TRBJ1-6, with D unresolved. This sequence was found in a male donor with ankylosing spondylitis or in good health (not recorded which). Here the CDR3 reads CSASRTGYNSPLHF. For the CDR3, the DNA is TGCAGTGCTAGTAGGACCGGTTATAATTCACCCCTCCACTTT.